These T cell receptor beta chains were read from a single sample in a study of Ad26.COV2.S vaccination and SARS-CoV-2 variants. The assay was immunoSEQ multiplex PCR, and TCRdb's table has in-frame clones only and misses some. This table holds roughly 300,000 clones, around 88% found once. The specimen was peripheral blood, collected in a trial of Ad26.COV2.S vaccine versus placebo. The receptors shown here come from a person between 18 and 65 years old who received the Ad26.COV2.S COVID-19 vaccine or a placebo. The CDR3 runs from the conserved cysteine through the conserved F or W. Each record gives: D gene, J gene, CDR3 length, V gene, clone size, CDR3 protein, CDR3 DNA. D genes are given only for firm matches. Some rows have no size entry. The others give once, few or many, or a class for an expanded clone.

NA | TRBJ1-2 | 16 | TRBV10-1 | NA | CASSGFGGKFNYGYTF | TGCGCCAGCAGTGGGTTCGGGGGGAAATTCAACTATGGCTACACCTTC
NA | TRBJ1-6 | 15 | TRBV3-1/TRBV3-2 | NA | CASSQRGGSYSPLHF | TGTGCCAGCAGCCAACGGGGGGGATCGTATTCACCCCTCCACTTT
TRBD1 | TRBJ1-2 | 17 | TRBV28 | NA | CASSLYGPGGVGYGYTF | TGTGCCAGCAGTTTATACGGCCCAGGGGGCGTAGGCTATGGCTACACCTTC
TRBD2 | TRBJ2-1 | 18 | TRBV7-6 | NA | CASSLVGTQGLAGAEQFF | TGTGCCAGCAGCTTAGTTGGGACTCAGGGGCTAGCGGGAGCTGAGCAGTTCTTC
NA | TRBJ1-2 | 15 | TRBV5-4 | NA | CASSLDRGSVYGYTF | TGTGCCAGCAGCTTGGATCGAGGCAGTGTCTATGGCTACACCTTC
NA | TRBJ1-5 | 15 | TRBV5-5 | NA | CASSLNSLSNQPQHF | TGTGCCAGCAGCTTGAACAGCCTTAGCAATCAGCCCCAGCATTTT
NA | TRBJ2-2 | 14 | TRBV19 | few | CASSMAEGLGELFF | TGTGCCAGTAGTATGGCCGAGGGGCTTGGGGAGCTGTTTTTT
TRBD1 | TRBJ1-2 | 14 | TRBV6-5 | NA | CASYAPTGNYGYTF | TGTGCCAGCTACGCCCCGACAGGGAACTATGGCTACACCTTC
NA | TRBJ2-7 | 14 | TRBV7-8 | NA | CASSLGPVDYEQYF | TGTGCCAGCAGCTTAGGGCCCGTTGACTACGAGCAGTACTTC
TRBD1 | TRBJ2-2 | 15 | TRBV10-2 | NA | CASSEQGAWAGELFF | TGCGCCAGCAGTGAACAGGGGGCTTGGGCCGGGGAGCTGTTTTTT
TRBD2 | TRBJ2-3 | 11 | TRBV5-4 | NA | CASTGGGTQYF | TGTGCCAGCACCGGGGGGGGTACGCAGTATTTT
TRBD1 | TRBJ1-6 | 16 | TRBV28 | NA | CASSIPWGQGNSPLHF | TGTGCCAGCAGCATACCCTGGGGACAGGGGAATTCACCCCTCCACTTT
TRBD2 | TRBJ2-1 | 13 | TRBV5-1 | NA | CASGPGGYNEQFF | TGCGCCAGCGGCCCCGGGGGGTACAATGAGCAGTTCTTC
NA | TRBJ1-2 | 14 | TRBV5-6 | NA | CASSLQGANYGYTF | TGTGCCAGCAGCTTACAGGGAGCCAACTATGGCTACACCTTC
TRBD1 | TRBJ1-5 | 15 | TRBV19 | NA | CASSSWGQGHQPQHF | TGTGCCAGTAGCTCCTGGGGACAGGGGCATCAGCCCCAGCATTTT
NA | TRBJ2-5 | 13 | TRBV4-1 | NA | CASSQDRGETQYF | TGCGCCAGCAGCCAAGATAGGGGGGAGACCCAGTACTTC
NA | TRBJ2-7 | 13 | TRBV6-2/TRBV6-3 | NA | CASSYGLPYEQYF | TGTGCCAGCAGTTACGGGCTACCCTACGAGCAGTACTTC
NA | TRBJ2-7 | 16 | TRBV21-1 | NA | CASGKGGESQYYEQYF | TGTGCCAGCGGCAAAGGCGGGGAGTCACAGTACTACGAGCAGTACTTC
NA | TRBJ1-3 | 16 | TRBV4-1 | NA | CVSSQEGQNSGNTIYF | TGCGTCAGCAGCCAAGAGGGCCAGAACTCTGGAAACACCATATATTTT
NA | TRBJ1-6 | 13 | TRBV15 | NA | CATSRDKGGPLHF | TGTGCCACCAGCAGAGATAAAGGGGGTCCCCTCCACTTT
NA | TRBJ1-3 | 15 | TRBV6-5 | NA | CASSRTDVSGNTIYF | TGTGCCAGCAGCCGGACAGACGTCTCTGGAAACACCATATATTTT
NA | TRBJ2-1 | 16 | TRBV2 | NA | CASSEFWGGSYNEQFF | TGTGCCAGCAGTGAATTTTGGGGTGGCTCCTACAATGAGCAGTTCTTC
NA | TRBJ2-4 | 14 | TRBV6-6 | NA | CASRDTGRLNIQYF | TGTGCCAGCAGGGACACGGGACGGCTAAACATTCAGTACTTC
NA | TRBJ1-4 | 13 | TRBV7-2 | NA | CASSSPPDEKLFF | TGTGCCAGCAGCTCACCCCCAGATGAAAAACTGTTTTTT
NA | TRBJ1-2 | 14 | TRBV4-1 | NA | CASSHGGRAGGYTF | TGCGCCAGCAGCCACGGGGGTAGGGCAGGTGGCTACACCTTC
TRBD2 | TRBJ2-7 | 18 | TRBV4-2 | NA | CASSQDGLAGAASYEQYF | TGTGCCAGCAGCCAAGATGGACTAGCGGGTGCCGCGTCCTACGAGCAGTACTTC
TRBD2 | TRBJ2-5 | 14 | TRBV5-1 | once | CASTPLTGGETQYF | TGCGCCAGCACCCCCCTTACGGGGGGGGAGACCCAGTACTTC
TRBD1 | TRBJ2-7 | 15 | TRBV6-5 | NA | CASSRKTGPSYEQYF | TGTGCCAGCAGCCGAAAGACAGGGCCCTCCTACGAGCAGTACTTC
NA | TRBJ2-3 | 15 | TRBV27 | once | CASTQRAGWTDTQYF | TGTGCCAGCACCCAGAGGGCGGGATGGACAGATACGCAGTATTTT
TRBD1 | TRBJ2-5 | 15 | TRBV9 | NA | CASSVVGQGRETQYF | TGTGCCAGCAGCGTAGTTGGACAGGGAAGAGAGACCCAGTACTTC
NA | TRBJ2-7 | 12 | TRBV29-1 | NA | CSVVQGSHEQYF | TGCAGCGTTGTTCAGGGTTCCCACGAGCAGTACTTC
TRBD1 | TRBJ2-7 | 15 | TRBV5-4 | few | CASSLAGTGGSEQYF | TGTGCCAGCAGCTTGGCCGGGACAGGGGGCTCCGAGCAGTACTTC
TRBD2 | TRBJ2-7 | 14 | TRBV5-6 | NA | CASSILAGAYEQYF | TGTGCCAGCAGCATCCTAGCGGGAGCCTACGAGCAGTACTTC
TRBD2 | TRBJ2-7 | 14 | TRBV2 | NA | CASSVGLAGGPGNF | TGTGCCAGCAGTGTTGGCCTAGCGGGAGGGCCGGGGAACTTC
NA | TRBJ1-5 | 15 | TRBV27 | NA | CASSASGVPRQPQHF | TGTGCCAGCAGTGCCTCAGGGGTTCCGCGTCAGCCCCAGCATTTT
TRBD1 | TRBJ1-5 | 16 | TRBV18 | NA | CASSLRAGGSDQPQHF | TGTGCCAGCTCACTACGGGCAGGGGGGAGCGATCAGCCCCAGCATTTT
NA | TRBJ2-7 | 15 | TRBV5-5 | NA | CASSLAGQLTYEQYF | TGTGCCAGCAGCTTGGCCGGACAGCTAACCTACGAGCAGTACTTC
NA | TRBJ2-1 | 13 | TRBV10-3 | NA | CAISEGGHSEQFF | TGTGCCATCAGTGAGGGGGGTCACAGTGAGCAGTTCTTC
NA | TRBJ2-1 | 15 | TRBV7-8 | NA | CASSLAYGRLNEQFF | TGTGCCAGCAGCTTAGCCTACGGACGGTTAAATGAGCAGTTCTTC
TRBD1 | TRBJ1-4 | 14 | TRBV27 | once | CASSTGTVNEKLFF | TGTGCCAGCAGTACGGGGACAGTTAATGAAAAACTGTTTTTT
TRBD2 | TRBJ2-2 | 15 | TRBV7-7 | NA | CASSPQAGFGGELFF | TGTGCCAGCAGCCCCCAAGCGGGATTCGGCGGGGAGCTGTTTTTT
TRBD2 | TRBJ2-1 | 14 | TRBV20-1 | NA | CSASTGTSFDEQFF | TGCAGTGCTAGTACCGGGACTAGCTTTGATGAGCAGTTCTTC
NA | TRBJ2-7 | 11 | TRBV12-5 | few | CAQLGGYEQYF | TGTGCCCAACTAGGAGGCTACGAGCAGTACTTC
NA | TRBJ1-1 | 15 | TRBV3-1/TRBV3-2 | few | CASSQATMTNTEAFF | TGTGCCAGCAGCCAAGCGACCATGACGAACACTGAAGCTTTCTTT
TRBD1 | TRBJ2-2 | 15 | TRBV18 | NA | CASSQGARDTGELFF | TGTGCCAGCTCACAGGGGGCGCGTGACACCGGGGAGCTGTTTTTT
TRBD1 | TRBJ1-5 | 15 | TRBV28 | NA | CASSFGTGVNQPQHF | TGTGCCAGCAGTTTCGGGACAGGGGTCAATCAGCCCCAGCATTTT
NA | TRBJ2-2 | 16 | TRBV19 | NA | CASSTPTGSNTGELFF | TGTGCCAGTAGTACCCCAACAGGGTCCAACACCGGGGAGCTGTTTTTT